This T cell receptor (beta chain) was sequenced in a study of tumor-infiltrating lymphocytes in primary liver carcinoma. The researchers produced TCR beta cDNA from about 510 ng total RNA with a constant-region primer. Construction of TCR beta libraries relied on three successive nested multiplex PCR rounds employing slightly modified ARM-PCR. Investigators reported that the first two PCR rounds, at 10 cycles each, used TRBV1-TRBV30 forward primers with a C-beta reverse primer. In TCRdb, the multiplex PCR reads were re-called with MiXCR into one record per CDR3 protein. In the table there are about 320,000 distinct CDR3 sequences, 60% to 80% of which are singletons. The CDR3 is made up of 15 amino acids. V was cut by 1 base and J by 6 bases, with 13 bases left in between. Germline CDR1 reads MGHDK; CDR2 reads SYGVNS. Unsorted whole blood supplied the RNA, and germline DNA was extracted too.

V usage is TRBV25-1 and J usage is TRBJ2-4, with a weak D call TRBD1 (5 bases). The receptor was isolated from a man aged 35 to 55 with primary liver carcinoma and hepatitis B virus infection. Source material: peripheral blood. CDR3 in amino acids: CASSESLTRGNIQYF. The CDR3 DNA reads TGTGCCAGCAGTGAATCCCTGACAAGGGGAAACATTCAGTACTTC.